This is a list of T cell receptor beta chains from one sample in a study of CD4 and CD8 cells across lung adenocarcinoma regions. TCRdb independently ran MiXCR on the PCR reads; one entry per CDR3 protein. There are under 25,000 distinct CDR3 sequences in the sample; 52% occur only once, and over 20% lies in the top ten. The sequencing sample was made of CD4+ T cells from the center of a lung tumor. These receptors all come from a male donor with lung adenocarcinoma. The CD4 and CD8 labels of this study may be unreliable. Both conserved end residues are part of each CDR3. Each record gives: CDR3 protein, CDR3 DNA, clone size, J gene, V gene, D gene. A D gene is named only where the DNA matches it firmly. Clone size is not always given. Where it is, it says once, few, many or a class for expanded clones.

CASSVGAGNQPQHF	TGTGCCAGCAGCGTAGGGGCGGGCAATCAGCCCCAGCATTTT	once	TRBJ1-5	TRBV9	NA
CASLSGRNTDTQYF	TGTGCCAGCCTTAGCGGGAGGAACACAGATACGCAGTATTTT	few	TRBJ2-3	TRBV25-1	TRBD2
CSARASGLEETQYF	TGCAGTGCTAGAGCCAGCGGGCTAGAAGAGACCCAGTACTTC	NA	TRBJ2-5	TRBV20-1	NA
CASRYSGGRAGQETQYF	TGCGCCAGCAGATACTCTGGCGGGAGGGCCGGCCAAGAGACCCAGTACTTC	NA	TRBJ2-5	TRBV5-1	TRBD2
CASSPYEGPYTGELFF	TGTGCCAGCAGTCCTTATGAGGGGCCTTACACCGGGGAGCTGTTTTTT	NA	TRBJ2-2	TRBV6-2/TRBV6-3	NA
CASSYSWDMTSYEQYF	TGTGCCAGCAGTTACTCATGGGACATGACCTCCTACGAGCAGTACTTC	many	TRBJ2-7	TRBV6-5	NA
CASSPKGSWSVYNEQFF	TGTGCCAGCAGCCCTAAAGGTTCCTGGTCCGTCTACAATGAGCAGTTCTTC	many	TRBJ2-1	TRBV7-2	NA
CASRGLRAKNIQYF	TGTGCCAGCAGGGGGCTGAGAGCTAAAAATATTCAGTACTTC	NA	TRBJ2-4	TRBV6-1	NA
CASSQGQGGEQYF	TGTGCCAGCAGCCAAGGACAGGGGGGCGAGCAGTACTTC	NA	TRBJ2-7	TRBV3-1	TRBD1
CASSPGTGSNEQYF	TGTGCCAGCAGCCCGGGGACAGGGAGCAATGAGCAGTACTTC	NA	TRBJ2-7	TRBV7-3	TRBD1
CASSLDRGTDTQYF	TGCGCCAGCAGCTTGGACAGGGGGACAGATACGCAGTATTTT	NA	TRBJ2-3	TRBV5-1	TRBD1
CASSLVWANTEAFF	TGTGCCAGCAGCTTAGTGTGGGCGAACACTGAAGCTTTCTTT	NA	TRBJ1-1	TRBV7-2	NA
CASSYPSSGQETQYF	TGTGCCAGCAGTTACCCGTCTAGCGGGCAAGAGACCCAGTACTTC	few	TRBJ2-5	TRBV6-2/TRBV6-3	TRBD2
CASSAWLAAKNDQFF	TGTGCCAGCAGTGCATGGCTAGCGGCCAAAAATGATCAGTTCTTC	NA	TRBJ2-1	TRBV6-1	TRBD2
CASSFGIQETQYF	TGTGCCAGCAGTTTTGGGATCCAAGAGACCCAGTACTTC	few	TRBJ2-5	TRBV27	NA
CASSLRDTQYF	TGTGCCAGCAGCTTGAGGGATACGCAGTATTTT	NA	TRBJ2-3	TRBV5-4	NA
CASSQSFRTDTQYF	TGCGCCAGCAGTCAATCGTTTAGAACAGATACGCAGTATTTT	NA	TRBJ2-3	TRBV23-1	NA
CASMASPWGDQPQHF	TGTGCCAGCATGGCATCCCCCTGGGGCGATCAGCCCCAGCATTTT	NA	TRBJ1-5	TRBV6-1	NA
CASSLSGQGGNEQFF	TGTGCCAGCAGCCTTAGTGGGCAGGGGGGGAATGAGCAGTTCTTC	many	TRBJ2-1	TRBV9	NA
CSARSTLRGELFF	TGCAGTGCTAGGAGTACTTTGAGAGGGGAGCTGTTTTTT	NA	TRBJ2-2	TRBV20-1	NA
CASSEGWVALTGDTQFF	TGTGCCAGCAGTGAAGGGTGGGTGGCTCTGACGGGAGATACGCAGTTCTTC	NA	TRBJ2-1	TRBV6-1	NA
CASSDDSGTRFYEQYF	TGTGCCAGCAGTGATGATAGCGGGACTCGCTTCTACGAGCAGTACTTC	many	TRBJ2-7	TRBV6-1	TRBD2
CGSRGTSAKNTQYF	TGCGGCAGCAGGGGCACTAGCGCCAAAAATACTCAGTATTTT	once	TRBJ2-3	TRBV10-2	NA
CASSLAKGVDMQYF	TGTGCCAGCAGCTTAGCTAAGGGTGTAGATATGCAGTATTTC	once	TRBJ2-3	TRBV7-2	NA
CASSRLTTSRSYEQYF	TGTGCCAGCAGTCGACTGACGACTAGCAGGTCCTACGAGCAGTACTTC	medium-sized	TRBJ2-7	TRBV6-5	TRBD2
CASRLQSGIPDEQFF	TGTGCCAGCAGACTCCAGTCCGGAATTCCCGATGAGCAGTTTTTT	few	TRBJ2-2	TRBV6-5	NA
CSAIAVGKETQYF	TGCAGTGCTATAGCCGTCGGGAAAGAGACCCAGTACTTC	NA	TRBJ2-5	TRBV20-1	NA
CAQGGGTSGEQFF	TGTGCCCAGGGTGGAGGGACCAGCGGTGAGCAGTTTTTC	once	TRBJ2-1	TRBV6-8	NA
CASRGLAGVETQYF	TGTGCCAGCAGGGGACTAGCGGGAGTAGAGACCCAGTACTTC	few	TRBJ2-5	TRBV7-8	TRBD2
CASSLSTEAFF	TGTGCCAGCAGTTTATCCACTGAAGCTTTCTTT	NA	TRBJ1-1	TRBV12-3/TRBV12-4	NA
CASSLSGLAVPDTQYF	TGTGCCAGCAGCTTAAGTGGGCTAGCTGTCCCAGATACGCAGTATTTT	many	TRBJ2-3	TRBV7-2	NA
CASSFGSGSGELFF	TGTGCCAGCAGTTTCGGTAGCGGGAGCGGGGAGCTGTTTTTT	many	TRBJ2-2	TRBV27	TRBD2
CASSLARVGWSEQYF	TGTGCCAGCAGCTTAGCGAGGGTAGGTTGGAGCGAGCAGTACTTC	once	TRBJ2-7	TRBV11-1	NA
CASSLTGTETQYF	TGTGCCAGCAGCCTGACAGGCACAGAGACCCAGTACTTC	many	TRBJ2-5	TRBV6-5	NA
CASSYSGSANTQFF	TGTGCGAGCAGCTATAGCGGGAGCGCCAATACGCAGTTCTTC	NA	TRBJ2-1	TRBV6-9	TRBD2
CASSPIPGLRTGELFF	TGTGCCAGCAGCCCCATCCCGGGGTTGCGCACCGGGGAGCTGTTTTTT	few	TRBJ2-2	TRBV14	NA
CASSLLRLAGSTDTQYF	TGTGCCAGCAGTTTATTGAGGCTAGCGGGGAGCACAGATACGCAGTATTTT	NA	TRBJ2-3	TRBV27	TRBD2
CAGLGERAQNIQYF	TGTGCCGGCCTCGGGGAACGAGCCCAAAACATCCAGTACTTC	NA	TRBJ2-4	TRBV27	NA
CASSGEGWGDTQYF	TGTGCCAGCAGTGGTGAGGGTTGGGGAGATACGCAGTATTTT	many	TRBJ2-3	TRBV6-1	NA
CASSEGRAPPGANVQSF	TGCGCCAGCAGTGAGGGGAGGGCACCGCCTGGCGCCAACGTCCAGTCTTTC	NA	TRBJ2-6	TRBV10-2	TRBD2
CSASPGEQFF	TGCAGTGCTAGTCCAGGTGAGCAGTTCTTC	NA	TRBJ2-1	TRBV20-1	NA
CASKKSRGANTGALYF	TGTGCCAGCAAGAAGTCCCGGGGCGCGAACACCGGTGCGCTGTATTTT	once	TRBJ2-2	TRBV6-2/TRBV6-3	NA
CAGRGGGDQDTQYF	TGTGCCGGGCGCGGAGGCGGGGACCAAGATACCCAGTACTTC	NA	TRBJ2-5	TRBV6-1	NA
CASSTGGKAFF	TGTGCCAGCAGTACTGGGGGAAAAGCTTTCTTT	NA	TRBJ1-1	TRBV6-2/TRBV6-3	NA
CATAVMGGGVKNMQYF	TGTGCCACAGCAGTTATGGGGGGGGGAGTCAAAAACATGCAGTATTTC	NA	TRBJ2-4	TRBV6-5	TRBD2
CASSPIGTSPGEQFF	TGTGCCAGCAGTCCAATCGGGACTAGCCCAGGTGAGCAGTTCTTC	NA	TRBJ2-1	TRBV27	TRBD2
CGGGDVGSDQNTQYF	TGTGGCGGCGGGGACGTGGGCAGCGACCAAAACACCCAGTACTTC	NA	TRBJ2-4	TRBV10-3	NA
CASSYFNEQFF	TGTGCCAGCAGTTACTTCAATGAGCAGTTCTTC	medium-sized	TRBJ2-1	TRBV6-5	NA
CSRGDGGGDPDTQYF	TGTTCCAGGGGTGACGGGGGCGGGGACCCAGATACGCAGTATTTT	NA	TRBJ2-3	TRBV6-1	NA
CASEQGVKVQPQHF	TGTGCCAGTGAACAGGGGGTTAAAGTTCAGCCCCAGCATTTT	many	TRBJ1-5	TRBV6-1	TRBD1
CASSSNWGDTQYF	TGTGCCAGCAGCTCCAACTGGGGAGATACGCAGTATTTT	NA	TRBJ2-3	TRBV7-2	NA
CASKRGGAACATDTQYF	TGTGCCAGCAAGAGGGGGGGGGCGGCCTGTGCCACAGATACGCAGTATTTT	NA	TRBJ2-3	TRBV6-1	NA
CASSHDRGRITDTQYF	TGTGCCAGCAGCCACGACAGGGGGAGAATCACAGATACGCAGTATTTT	medium-sized	TRBJ2-3	TRBV11-2	TRBD1
CARSLIAGLALDEQFF	TGTGCCAGAAGCTTGATCGCAGGACTAGCGTTAGATGAGCAGTTCTTC	many	TRBJ2-1	TRBV5-3	TRBD2
CSAPQRDNNEQFF	TGCAGTGCTCCACAGCGGGACAACAATGAGCAGTTCTTC	NA	TRBJ2-1	TRBV20-1	NA